This T cell receptor beta chain was sequenced for a study of T cell changes during pregnancy in multiple sclerosis. The method was immunoSEQ multiplex PCR; TCRdb's version includes in-frame clones alone and lacks a portion of them. This table holds tens of thousands of clones, 91% found once. Germline assignment: CDR1 LNHDA and CDR2 SQIVND (reference sequence). CDR3 length: 14 amino acids. V was shortened by 5 bases and J by 3 bases, with 13 bases between the two germline ends. Sequencing used peripheral blood, obtained in the third trimester of pregnancy. This sequence joins TRBV19 and TRBJ1-1, with D unclear. The clonotype originates from a female donor in good health, enrolled as a control in a pregnancy study. DNA of the CDR3: TGTGCCAGTAGTCCCCGAAGCCCGGACACTGAAGCTTTCTTT. Amino acid sequence: CASSPRSPDTEAFF.